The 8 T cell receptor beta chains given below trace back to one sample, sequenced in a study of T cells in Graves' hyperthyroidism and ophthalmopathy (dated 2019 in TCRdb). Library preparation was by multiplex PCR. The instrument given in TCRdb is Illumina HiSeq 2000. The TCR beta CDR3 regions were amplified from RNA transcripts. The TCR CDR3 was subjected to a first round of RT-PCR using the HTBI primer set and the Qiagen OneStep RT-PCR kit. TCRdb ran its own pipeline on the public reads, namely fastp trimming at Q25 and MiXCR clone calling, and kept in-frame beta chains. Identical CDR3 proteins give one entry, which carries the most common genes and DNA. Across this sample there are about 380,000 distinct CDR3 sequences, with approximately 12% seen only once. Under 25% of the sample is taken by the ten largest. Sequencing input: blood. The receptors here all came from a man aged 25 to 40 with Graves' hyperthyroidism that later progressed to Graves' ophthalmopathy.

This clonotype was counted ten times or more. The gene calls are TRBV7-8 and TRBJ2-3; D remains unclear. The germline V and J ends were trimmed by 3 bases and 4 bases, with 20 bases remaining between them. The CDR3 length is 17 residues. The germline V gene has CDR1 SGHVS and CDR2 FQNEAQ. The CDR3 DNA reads TGTGCCAGCAGCTTCCCGAGCTGGGTTGGTGTGCCAGATACGCAGTATTTT. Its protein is CASSFPSWVGVPDTQYF. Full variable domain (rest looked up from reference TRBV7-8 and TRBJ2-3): GAGVSQSPRYKVAKRGQDVALRCDPISGHVSLFWYQQALGQGPEFLTYFQNEAQLDKSGLPSDRFFAERPEGSVSTLKIQRTQQEDSAVYLCASSFPSWVGVPDTQYFGPGTRLTVL.

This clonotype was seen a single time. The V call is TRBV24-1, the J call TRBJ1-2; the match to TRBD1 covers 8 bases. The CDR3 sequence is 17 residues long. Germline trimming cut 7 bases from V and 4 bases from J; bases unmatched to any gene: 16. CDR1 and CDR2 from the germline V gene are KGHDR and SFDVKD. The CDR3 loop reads CATRTSPPDRVAYGYTF. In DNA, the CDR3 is TGTGCCACCAGGACCTCTCCCCCGGACAGGGTGGCCTATGGCTACACCTTC.

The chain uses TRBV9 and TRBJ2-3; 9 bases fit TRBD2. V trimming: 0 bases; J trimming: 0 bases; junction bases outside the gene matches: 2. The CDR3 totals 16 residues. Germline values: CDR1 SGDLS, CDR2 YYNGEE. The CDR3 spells CASSVEAGGSTDTQYF. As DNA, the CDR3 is TGTGCCAGCAGCGTAGAAGCGGGGGGCAGCACAGATACGCAGTATTTT.

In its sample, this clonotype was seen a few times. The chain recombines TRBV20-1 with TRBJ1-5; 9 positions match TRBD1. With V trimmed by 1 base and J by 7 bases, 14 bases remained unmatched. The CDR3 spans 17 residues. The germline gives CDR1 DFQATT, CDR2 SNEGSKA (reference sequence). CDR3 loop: CSARGYGTGRLGQPQHF. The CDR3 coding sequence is TGCAGTGCTAGAGGGTATGGGACAGGGAGGTTAGGACAGCCCCAGCATTTT.

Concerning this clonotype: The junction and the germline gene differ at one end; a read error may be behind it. The DNA for the CDR3 is TGTGCCGGCAGCGTAACGGCAGGGGGAACCTACGAGCAGTACTTC. Translation gives CAGSVTAGGTYEQYF. The chain links TRBV9 to TRBJ2-7; 7 nucleotides align to TRBD1. Germline lookup yields CDR1 SGDLS and CDR2 YYNGEE. This CDR3 spans 15 amino acids. Drawing the rest from reference TRBV9 and TRBJ2-7, the complete variable domain is DSGVTQTPKHLITATGQRVTLRCSPRSGDLSVYWYQQSLDQGLQFLIQYYNGEERAKGNILERFSAQQFPDLHSELNLSSLELGDSALYFCAGSVTAGGTYEQYFGPGTRLTVT.

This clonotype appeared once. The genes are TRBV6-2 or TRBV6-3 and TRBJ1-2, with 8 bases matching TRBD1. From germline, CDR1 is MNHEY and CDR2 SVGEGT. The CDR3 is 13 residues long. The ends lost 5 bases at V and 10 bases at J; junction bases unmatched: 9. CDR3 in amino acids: CASSPQQGGVYTF. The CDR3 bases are TGTGCCAGCAGTCCGCAACAGGGGGGTGTCTACACCTTC.

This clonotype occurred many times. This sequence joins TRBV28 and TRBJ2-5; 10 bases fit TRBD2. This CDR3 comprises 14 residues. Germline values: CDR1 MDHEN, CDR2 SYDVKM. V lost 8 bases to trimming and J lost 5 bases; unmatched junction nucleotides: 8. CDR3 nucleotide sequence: TGTGCCAGCCAATCTAGCGGGAGTGGGGAGACCCAGTACTTC. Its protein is CASQSSGSGETQYF. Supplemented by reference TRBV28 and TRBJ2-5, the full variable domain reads DVKVTQSSRYLVKRTGEKVFLECVQDMDHENMFWYRQDPGLGLRLIYFSYDVKMKEKGDIPEGYSVSREKKERFSLILESASTNQTSMYLCASQSSGSGETQYFGPGTRLLVL.

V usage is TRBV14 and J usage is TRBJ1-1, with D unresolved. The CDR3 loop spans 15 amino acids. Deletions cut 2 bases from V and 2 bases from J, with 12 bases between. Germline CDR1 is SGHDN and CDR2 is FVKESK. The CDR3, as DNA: TGTGCCAGCAGCCAATTGGGCTCATTCAACACTGAAGCTTTCTTT. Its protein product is CASSQLGSFNTEAFF.